This T cell receptor (beta chain) stems from a study of blood T cell repertoires in COVID-19. This CDR3 comprises 15 residues. Germline CDR1 is LGHDT and CDR2 is YNNKEL (reference sequence). V was clipped by 4 bases and J by 10 bases; unmatched bases: 14. A single count supports this clone. The protocol was immunoSEQ multiplex PCR, while the TCRdb copy is restricted to in-frame clones and leaves out a portion. Of roughly 350,000 clones listed, 85% were seen once; the top ten hold approximately 3.6%. The gene calls are TRBV3-1 (or the pseudogene TRBV3-2) and TRBJ1-2, with 8 nucleotides matching TRBD1. The receptor comes from a woman aged 18-30 years with acute or convalescent COVID-19. The sequenced sample consisted of peripheral blood. CDR3 bases: TGTGCCAGCAGCCGGTCGGACAGGGACGACTGGGTCTACACCTTC. It translates to CASSRSDRDDWVYTF.